The clone carrying this T cell receptor (beta chain) was seen more than once but under ten times. The CDR3 runs to 15 residues. Germline CDR1 is SGHDN and CDR2 is FVKESK. Trimming took off 1 base at V and 6 bases at J, with 16 bases between the two ends. TCRdb analysed the RT-PCR reads with MiXCR anew, one entry per CDR3 protein. The data show about 680,000 distinct CDR3 sequences, approximately 15% seen once. Sequences were obtained from memory CD4+ T cells from blood. The chain employs TRBV14 and TRBJ2-7, with a tentative D call TRBD1 (5 bases). The clonotype originates from a female donor in good health, serving as a healthy control. CDR3 region: CASSQGLGRVAEQYF. DNA for the CDR3: TGTGCCAGCAGCCAAGGGTTGGGCAGGGTTGCCGAGCAGTACTTC.